This TCR beta chain was retrieved from a study of Tregs in tolerant kidney transplant recipients. Unstimulated Tregs (CD4+CD25+CD127-) and CD4+CD25- non-Tregs were sorted from PBMCs. In regard to this clone: Its antigen is not identified. The CDR3 is cut off 3 residues early in the read; its end comes from the germline J gene.

Libraries were prepared by immunoSEQ multiplex PCR; TCRdb keeps only in-frame clonotypes and omits some of them. The sample includes fewer than 40,000 clones. Study results and caveats: Changing PCR primers prevented nucleotide comparison between some patients' samples.

Per the germline V gene, CDR1 is SQVTM and CDR2 is ANQGSEA. The CDR3 is 16 amino acids. With V trimmed by 2 bases and J by 1 base, 9 bases remained unmatched. The starting material was CD8+ T cells from blood, obtained before the transplant. The sequence was collected from a human donor who received a combined kidney and bone marrow transplant. The genes are TRBV29-1 and TRBJ1-1; 8 bases line up with TRBD1. The part of the CDR3 DNA that was read is TGCAGCGTTGAAATACCCCAGGGGGCCTCGAACACTGAA. Translated: CSVEIPQGASNTE. The entire CDR3 is CSVEIPQGASNTEAFF.